This T cell receptor (beta chain) was obtained from a study of blood T cell repertoires in COVID-19 (dated by TCRdb to the early 2020s). For the study in its entirety: The collaborator samples originated in the United States, Italy and Spain and spanned the acute and convalescent phases of COVID-19. The samples were drawn from the first 160 participants of the ongoing ImmuneRACE study and from over a thousand subjects provided by 6 global collaborators. The repertoires were made available in a free public database intended to serve as a resource for research on the immune response to SARS-CoV-2. Where available, HLA class I and class II types were taken from metadata supplied by the sample provider and were not determined by assay-based typing. A de-identified subject ID, COVID-19 status, age in years and sex were almost always included in the sample metadata. The dataset comprised deeply sampled blood TCRbeta repertoires from subjects exposed to, actively infected with, or recovered from COVID-19. The material from the prospective study consisted of cDNA or gDNA derived from T cells, B-cell-depleted T cells, or PBMCs. General study outcomes and caveats: Clinical and demographic metadata were provided uncurated, with the amount varying by source and participant.

TCRbeta CDR3 regions were amplified from genomic DNA using the immunoSEQ Assay, a bias-controlled multiplex PCR. In the paper's pipeline: The number of nucleated cells in each sample was estimated by amplification of reference gene primers within the assay. To quantify the absolute abundance of each unique TCRbeta CDR3 rearrangement, sequence reads were collapsed and filtered. For each sample, productive Simpson clonality was calculated as the square root of Simpson's diversity index over productive rearrangements. TCRdb carries this immuneACCESS record with in-frame sequences only. Its versions omit some clonotypes, under half of them owing to an unresolved V gene in the studies checked, with the rest unexplained. Clone size and the V and J calls come from that table; the DNA yielded D and trimming. This sample holds over 200,000 clones; approximately 84% were observed only once. The ten largest clones add up to about 3% of the sample.

Samples from volunteer blood donors who had recovered from COVID-19 were contributed by a second Seattle source. Collaborating institutions collected whole blood in K2EDTA tubes following their own protocols. For TCRbeta analysis, collaborator samples were shipped as frozen whole blood, as isolated PBMCs, or as DNA extracted from either sample type. Trimming leaves V shorter by 4 bases and J shorter by 2 bases, with the junction holding 11 bases beyond the gene matches. The germline V gene yields KGHSH for CDR1 and LQKENI for CDR2. Including cysteine and phenylalanine, the CDR3 has 17 amino acids. The kept DNA is CDR3 alone, 51 bases in frame from the first base. A note on this clone: It has no known antigen specificity. No per-base quality is available; no much larger clone lies one base away.

The sequenced sample consisted of peripheral blood. The rearrangement joined TRBV18 to TRBJ2-3, with 8 bases matching TRBD1. The sequence was obtained from a woman aged 25 to 39 who had recovered from COVID-19. CDR3 protein: CASSHGTGVFSTDTQYF. The sequenced DNA is TGTGCCAGCTCACACGGGACAGGCGTCTTCTCCACAGATACGCAGTATTTT.